A selection of T cell receptor beta chains follows, all from one sample in a study of T cell responses to AZD1222 COVID-19 vaccine. Profiling relied on immunoSEQ multiplex PCR, and the TCRdb table lists in-frame clones only, not all of them. Of approximately 300,000 clones in the sample, around 92% were seen once. Source: peripheral blood, taken 28 days after the second AZD1222 dose. The receptors derive from an adult who received the AZD1222 COVID-19 vaccine. Each CDR3 is given with its conserved first and last residue. Fields, in order: V gene, J gene, clone size, D gene, CDR3 protein, CDR3 DNA. The D gene is left open where the match is weak. The size field is filled for only some rows; it gives once, few, many or a size class.

TRBV5-8,TRBJ2-5,.,.,CASSLNGGVGETQYF,TGTGCCAGCAGCTTGAACGGAGGTGTAGGGGAGACCCAGTACTTC
TRBV5-4,TRBJ1-1,once,.,CASSFGGGSLNTEAFF,TGTGCCAGCAGCTTCGGAGGGGGATCCCTGAACACTGAAGCTTTCTTT
TRBV5-1,TRBJ1-5,.,TRBD1,CASSRGTGDNQPQHF,TGCGCCAGCAGCCGAGGGACAGGGGATAATCAGCCCCAGCATTTT
TRBV5-4,TRBJ2-2,.,TRBD2,CATGLAGPYTGELFF,TGTGCTACCGGGCTAGCGGGGCCCTACACCGGGGAGCTGTTTTTT
TRBV6-1,TRBJ1-2,once,.,CASSERSLSGYTF,TGTGCCAGCAGTGAGAGGTCCCTCTCGGGCTACACCTTC
TRBV28,TRBJ1-1,.,TRBD1,CASSLSVRGATEAFF,TGTGCCAGCAGTTTATCAGTCAGGGGGGCAACTGAAGCTTTCTTT
TRBV30,TRBJ2-3,.,TRBD2,CAWTSGSLDTQYF,TGTGCCTGGACTAGCGGGAGTCTAGATACGCAGTATTTT
TRBV23-1,TRBJ1-5,.,.,CASFSPGQQNQPQHF,TGCGCCAGCTTTTCGCCGGGACAACAGAATCAGCCCCAGCATTTT
TRBV27,TRBJ1-4,.,TRBD1,CASSGGQNEKLFF,TGTGCCAGCTCAGGGGGCCAGAATGAAAAACTGTTTTTT
TRBV27,TRBJ1-2,.,TRBD1,CASSLGGTGGVGYTF,TGTGCCAGCAGTTTAGGGGGGACAGGGGGCGTTGGCTACACCTTC
TRBV19,TRBJ1-5,.,TRBD1,CASSIEGTGNQPQHF,TGTGCCAGTAGTATAGAAGGGACAGGCAATCAGCCCCAGCATTTT